This T cell receptor beta chain comes out of a study of neurological immune-mediated disorders. General observations from the study: Phylogenetic grouping assigned the repertoires of 18 of 34 multiple sclerosis patients to one related-CDR3 cluster, which constitutes a possible signature.

Germline loops: CDR1 MDHEN, CDR2 SYDVKM. V was pared by 6 bases and J by 2 bases, with 8 bases of the junction left unmatched. CDR3 size: 15 residues. This clonotype was detected ten times or more. Its antigen remains unidentified. The cDNA was synthesized by 5'RACE incorporating 10-nucleotide random UMIs. From the 5' RACE reads, TCRdb called clonotypes with MiXCR, one entry per CDR3 protein. The table includes about 62,000 distinct CDR3 sequences, under 5% detected once. The receptor was isolated from a woman between 45 and 60 years old with multiple sclerosis. The sample consisted of PBMCs. The chain is built from TRBV28 and TRBJ2-7, with TRBD1 matching over 9 bases. The CDR3 region is CASRVGTGITYEQYF. The CDR3 DNA follows: TGTGCCAGCAGGGTCGGGACAGGGATTACCTACGAGCAGTACTTC.